Presented here are 14 T cell receptor beta chains from one specimen sequenced in a study of T cells in Graves' hyperthyroidism and ophthalmopathy. Researchers amplified the TCR beta CDR3 regions from RNA transcripts. First-round RT-PCR with HTBI primers amplified the TCR CDR3 region. TCRdb processed the multiplex PCR reads anew with MiXCR; each CDR3 protein has one entry. This table holds approximately 380,000 distinct CDR3 sequences, about 18% found once. The sample taken for sequencing was blood. These receptors were obtained from a young woman with Graves' hyperthyroidism.

The table lists this clonotype with many counts. The DNA for the CDR3 is TGTGCCAGCAGTGGGGACAGGGGCTATGGCTACACCTTC. Translating it yields CASSGDRGYGYTF. The chain uses TRBV6-1 and TRBJ1-2, with 10 bases that match TRBD1. The CDR3 covers 13 residues. Germline CDR1 and CDR2: MNHNS and SASEGT. V gave up 4 bases and J gave up 4 bases; unmatched junction bases: 0.

In this sample, this clonotype turned up many times. V gene TRBV5-1 combines with J gene TRBJ2-7; unclear D gene. Deletions cut 4 bases from V and 0 bases from J, with 11 bases between. Germline V gene lookup returns CDR1 SGHRS and CDR2 YFSETQ. This CDR3 is built from 14 residues. CDR3 amino acids: CASSTNGFSYEQYF. Written as DNA, the CDR3 is TGCGCCAGCAGCACAAACGGGTTCTCCTACGAGCAGTACTTC.

This clonotype was seen ten or more times. This chain connects TRBV20-1 to TRBJ1-1, with 10 bases lining up with TRBD1. The trim removed 4 bases at V and 6 bases at J, leaving 8 bases unmatched. The CDR3 is made up of 14 amino acids. Germline V gene data show CDR1 as DFQATT and CDR2 as SNEGSKA (reference sequence). This chain's CDR3 is CSAIKRDRGAEAFF. The DNA for the CDR3 is TGCAGTGCTATCAAAAGGGACAGGGGCGCTGAAGCTTTCTTT.

This clonotype was counted many times. V gene TRBV25-1 combines with J gene TRBJ2-7; the match to TRBD1 covers 8 bases. CDR3 size: 15 residues. V lost 1 base to trimming and J lost 6 bases; unmatched junction nucleotides: 8. Germline assignment: CDR1 MGHDK and CDR2 SYGVNS. CDR3 sequence: CASSEWGTGSGEQYF. CDR3 DNA: TGTGCCAGCAGTGAATGGGGGACAGGCTCGGGCGAGCAGTACTTC.

This clonotype came up many times. The chain carries TRBV15 and TRBJ1-3; a possible D gene is TRBD1 (5 bases). This CDR3 is built from 14 residues. Trimming cost V 3 bases and J 3 bases, with 9 bases left between them. Germline values: CDR1 LNHNV, CDR2 YYDKDF (reference sequence). CDR3 nucleotide sequence: TGTGCCACCAGCAGGGGGGGATTTGGAAACACCATATATTTT. Amino acids: CATSRGGFGNTIYF.

This chain joins TRBV10-1 and TRBJ2-4; possible D gene TRBD2, 5 bases. The germline CDR1 and CDR2 sequences are WNHNN and SYGVQD (reference sequence). The CDR3 runs to 12 residues. The V end was cut by 2 bases, the J end by 8 bases, with 7 bases between. CDR3 DNA sequence: TGCGCCAGCAGTGAGAACGGGGACATTCAGTACTTC. Its translation is CASSENGDIQYF.

This clonotype has at least ten counts. The chain joins TRBV6-1 to TRBJ2-7; D perhaps matches TRBD1 (6 bases). V was trimmed by 1 base and J by 8 bases, leaving 9 bases between them. Germline V gives CDR1 MNHNS, CDR2 SASEGT. The CDR3 runs 12 residues. In DNA form, the CDR3 reads TGTGCCAGCAGTGAAGTAGGGACAAAGCAGTACTTC. Residues: CASSEVGTKQYF.

This clonotype was seen many times. V gene TRBV6-1 combines with J gene TRBJ1-1, with D possibly matching TRBD1 (5 bases). Germline loops: CDR1 MNHNS, CDR2 SASEGT. V shed 7 bases and J shed 0 bases, with 12 bases lying between them. The CDR3 is made up of 14 amino acids. For the CDR3, the DNA is TGTGCCAGCACCCTAGGGGTTCTGAACACTGAAGCTTTCTTT. Its translation is CASTLGVLNTEAFF.

As to this clonotype: This may be a read error: a much more frequent sequence differs by one nucleotide. The V call is TRBV5-1, the J call TRBJ1-2; 9 bases fit TRBD1. J lost 4 bases, V lost 4 bases, and 5 bases had no gene match. CDR3 size: 14 residues. In germline, CDR1 is SGHRS, CDR2 YFSETQ. The CDR3 DNA reads as TGCGCCAGCAGCACCGGGACAGGGATCTATGGCTACACCTTC. Its translation is CASSTGTGIYGYTF.

This clonotype was counted ten times or more. The chain joins TRBV6-1 to TRBJ1-6, with D possibly TRBD1 on 5 matching bases. Trimming stripped 6 bases from V and 10 bases from J, with 13 bases between. Germline assignment: CDR1 MNHNS and CDR2 SASEGT. The CDR3 is made up of 13 amino acids. The CDR3 reads CASRDNQGSPLHF. DNA of the CDR3: TGTGCCAGCAGGGACAACCAAGGGTCACCCCTCCACTTT.

This clonotype has at least ten counts. The chain is built from TRBV4-1 and TRBJ2-5, with 13 bases aligning to TRBD2. V lost 1 base, J lost 2 bases, and 1 base stayed unmatched. From germline, CDR1 is MGHRA and CDR2 YSYEKL. This CDR3 region has 16 residues. CDR3 sequence reads: CASSQGTSGGQETQYF. In DNA form, the CDR3 reads TGCGCCAGCAGCCAAGGGACTAGCGGGGGTCAAGAGACCCAGTACTTC.

This clonotype was observed at least ten times. Written as DNA, the CDR3 is TGCGCCAGCAGTGAGAGACAGGTCACTGAAGCTTTCTTT. This translates into CASSERQVTEAFF. The chain is built from TRBV10-2 and TRBJ1-1, with a possible D match to TRBD1 (6 bases). The CDR3 is 13 amino acids. V lost 2 bases, J lost 4 bases, and 8 bases lay in between. Per the germline V gene, CDR1 is WSHSY and CDR2 is SAAADI.

There are many counts of this clonotype. The chain uses TRBV4-1 and TRBJ1-2; unclear D gene. The CDR3 is 14 residues long. Trimming pared 3 bases from V and 8 bases from J, leaving 16 bases between. Germline CDR1 and CDR2: MGHRA and YSYEKL. The CDR3 reads CASSHPLGRRGYTF. The CDR3 DNA sequence: TGCGCCAGCAGCCACCCGCTCGGTAGAAGAGGCTACACCTTC.

This clonotype was observed many times. CDR3 sequence: CASSLIGSGANVLTF. The CDR3 nucleotides read TGCGCCAGCAGCTTAATTGGCTCTGGGGCCAACGTCCTGACTTTC. The J gene is TRBJ2-6, the V gene TRBV5-1, with D unresolved. The CDR3 runs to 15 residues. Germline V CDR1 and CDR2: SGHRS, YFSETQ. Between the trimmed V and J ends, which lost 2 bases and 0 bases, there was a span of 6 bases.